These T cell receptor beta chains were read from a single sample in a study of cytomegalovirus exposure and HLA in healthy donors. The assay was immunoSEQ multiplex PCR, and TCRdb's table has in-frame clones only and misses some. The table records roughly 120,000 clones, over 75% of them present only once. Material for sequencing was PBMCs. These receptors all stem from a woman aged 18 to 35 in good health and CMV-seropositive. CDR3s include the opening cysteine and the closing phenylalanine or tryptophan.

V: TRBV5-1
CDR3: CASSLDGAGNEQFF

V: TRBV7-9
CDR3: CASSLASILNTEAFF

V: TRBV7-2
CDR3: CASSSPQGREKLFF

V: TRBV19
CDR3: CASSPPPGDYGYTF

V: TRBV27
CDR3: CASSLRGGNQPQHF

V: TRBV7-2
CDR3: CASSLRQGRTEAFF

V: TRBV7-2
CDR3: CASSAQGAGGYTF

V: TRBV7-3
CDR3: CASSPTTGGTEAFF

V: TRBV27
CDR3: CASSPNPFETGVDEAFF

V: TRBV2
CDR3: CASSEGAGQYYEQYF

V: TRBV7-8
CDR3: CASRARGRQGPYEQYF

V: TRBV4-1
CDR3: CASSQVASPDTQYF

V: TRBV11-3
CDR3: CASSFADRGRTEAFF

V: TRBV30
CDR3: CAWSSTTSYGYTF

V: TRBV29-1
CDR3: CSVGQGYDGYTF

V: TRBV5-1
CDR3: CASSLVGGQEEYSNQPQHF

V: TRBV10-3
CDR3: CAISEAGTGVDEQFF

V: TRBV18
CDR3: CASSPPGIGLTEAFF

V: TRBV5-1
CDR3: CASSPDRGDQPQHF

V: TRBV30
CDR3: CAWGQGSSYNSPLHF

V: TRBV7-3
CDR3: CASSPGTRFLQGLENTGELFF

V: TRBV5-8
CDR3: CASSLMSEHRGGYTF

V: TRBV2
CDR3: CASSGIGGVHEQFF